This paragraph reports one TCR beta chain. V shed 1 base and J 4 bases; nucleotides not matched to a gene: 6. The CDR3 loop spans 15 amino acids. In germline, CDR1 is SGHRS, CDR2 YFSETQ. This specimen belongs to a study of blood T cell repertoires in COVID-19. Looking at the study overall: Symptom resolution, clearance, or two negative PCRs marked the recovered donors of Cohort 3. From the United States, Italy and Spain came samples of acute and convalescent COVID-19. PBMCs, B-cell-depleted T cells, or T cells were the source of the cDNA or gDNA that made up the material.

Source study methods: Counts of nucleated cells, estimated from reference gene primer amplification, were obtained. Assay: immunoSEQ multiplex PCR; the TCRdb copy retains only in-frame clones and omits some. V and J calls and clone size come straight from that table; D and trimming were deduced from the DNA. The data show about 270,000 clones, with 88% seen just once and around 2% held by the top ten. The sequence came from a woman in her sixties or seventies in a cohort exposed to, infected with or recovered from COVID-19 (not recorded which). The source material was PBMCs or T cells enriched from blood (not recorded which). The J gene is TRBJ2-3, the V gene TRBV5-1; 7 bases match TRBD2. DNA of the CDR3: TGCGCCAGCAGCTTGTTGGGGGGGATCGCAGATACGCAGTATTTT. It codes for CASSLLGGIADTQYF.